This TCR beta chain was sequenced for a study of molecular identifiers for immune sequencing clone quantification (dated by TCRdb to 2016 to 2019). Context from the whole study: In a replicate experiment, RNA from about 21,000 or 97,000 naive CD8 T cells was split into five aliquots, four of which were sequenced. The study was a methods study using CD8 T cells to benchmark molecular-identifier clustering-based TCR repertoire sequencing (MIDCIRS) and TCR RNA copy counting.

Here is what the overall study found, with its caveats: When barcode sub-clustering was left out, chimeric consensus sequences inflated TCR diversity, with chimeras reaching as high as 47%. The sizes of highly expanded clones could end up underestimated when identical TCR molecules share a barcode. In CMV-specific effector cells, clones with more than 20 RNA copies accounted for over 97% of molecules, whereas in naive cells such clones accounted for under 1%. Approximately 2.7 recovered TCR RNA copies per cell were obtained by modeling, versus about ten by digital PCR, implying a capture efficiency of approximately 27%. Spiked-in Jurkat TCR RNA equivalent to a single cell was reported to be detectable even among approximately 1 million naive CD8 T cells.

The CDR3 covers 15 residues, taking in both the cysteine and the phenylalanine. Only the CDR3 DNA is retained, 45 bases long and in frame from the first base. For CDR1 and CDR2, the germline V gene (reference sequence) lists MNHNY and SVGAGI. Relative to germline, V is missing 5 bases and J is missing 4 bases, with 8 bases of the junction outside any gene match. The library was produced with PCR. The instrument was an Illumina MiSeq. The Qiagen AllPrep DNA/RNA kit was used to purify total RNA. Before analysis, reads from multiple sequencing runs of one library were combined. The source study handled its data this way. Reads were retained only if an exact TCR constant sequence was present, and the retained reads were trimmed to 150 nt and grouped according to their 12-nt molecular barcodes. Reads in each barcode group were sub-clustered using a 15% Levenshtein threshold, and a quality-weighted consensus sequence was built for each RNA molecule. Non-functional sequences were filtered out, along with any lower-count sequence sitting one edit away from another sequence. Based on fitting two negative binomial distributions, any barcode sub-cluster with under 20% of the maximum read count was discarded. The public reads were quality trimmed at Q25 with fastp and then assembled into clones with MiXCR by TCRdb, keeping productive beta chains. A single entry per CDR3 protein holds the most common genes and DNA from its merged rows. What appears here as the V and J calls and clone size reflects TCRdb's work, not the paper's. Across this sample there are about 40,000 distinct CDR3 sequences, with less than 20% seen only once. The ten largest clones represent roughly 7.1% of the sample.

Naive CD8 T cells, defined as CD8+CD4-CCR7+CD45RA+, were FACS-sorted into RLT Plus buffer on a BD FACSAria II. To compare sensitivity, a portion of the naive CD8 T cell RNA was divided evenly between MIDCIRS and a Smart-seq2-style 5'RACE protocol. Enrichment of CD8 T cells was performed with RosetteSep CD8+ T Cell Enrichment Cocktail and Ficoll-Paque, after which ACK red cell lysis was carried out. This clonotype was seen many times. No cognate antigen has been identified for it. No clone much larger than this one lies a single base away; base qualities are absent. In this chain, TRBV6-6 is recombined with TRBJ2-5; 9 central bases correspond to TRBD2. The specimen sequenced was naive CD8+ T cells from blood, with Jurkat cell RNA spiked in. Read against the paper, the sample's cell subset or site label means: FACS-sorted CD8+CD4-CCR7+CD45RA+ naive T cells. This TCR was recovered from a human donor in good health. Some libraries in this study had Jurkat cell RNA spiked in. This receptor carries the CDR3 CASSPGAGGRETQYF. DNA sequence: TGTGCCAGCAGTCCCGGAGCGGGAGGTCGAGAGACCCAGTACTTC.